The text below deals with one T cell receptor beta chain. The data were produced by immunoSEQ multiplex PCR, yet TCRdb's version contains in-frame clones alone and is incomplete. Among 180,000 or so clones listed, around 86% were seen once. This entry is derived from a study of blood T cell repertoires in COVID-19. V trimming: 6 bases; J trimming: 9 bases; junction bases outside the gene matches: 11. Germline lookup yields CDR1 MNHEY and CDR2 SMNVEV (reference sequence). CDR3 length equals 15 residues. What was sequenced was peripheral blood. The clonotype comes from a woman older than 75 in a cohort sampled during active or convalescent COVID-19. The V gene is TRBV27, the J gene TRBJ1-6, with TRBD1 matching over 7 bases. The CDR3 nucleotides are TGTGCCAGCAGGCCAGGGACAGCTATCCTTTCACCCCTCCACTTT. As protein: CASRPGTAILSPLHF.